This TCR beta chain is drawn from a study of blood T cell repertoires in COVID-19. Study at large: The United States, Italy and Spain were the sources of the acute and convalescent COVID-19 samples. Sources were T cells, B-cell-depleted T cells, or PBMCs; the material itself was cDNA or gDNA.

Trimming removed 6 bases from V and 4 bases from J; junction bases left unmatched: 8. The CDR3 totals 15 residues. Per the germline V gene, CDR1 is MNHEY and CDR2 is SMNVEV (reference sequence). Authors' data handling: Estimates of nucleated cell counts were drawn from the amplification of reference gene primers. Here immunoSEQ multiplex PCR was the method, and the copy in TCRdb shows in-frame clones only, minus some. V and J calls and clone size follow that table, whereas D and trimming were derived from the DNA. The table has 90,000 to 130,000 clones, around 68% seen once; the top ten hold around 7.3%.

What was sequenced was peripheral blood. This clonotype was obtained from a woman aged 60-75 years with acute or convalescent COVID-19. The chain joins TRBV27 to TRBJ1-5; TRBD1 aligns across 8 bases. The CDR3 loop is CASRLNRGGNQPQHF. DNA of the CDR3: TGTGCCAGCAGGCTGAACAGGGGGGGGAATCAGCCCCAGCATTTT.